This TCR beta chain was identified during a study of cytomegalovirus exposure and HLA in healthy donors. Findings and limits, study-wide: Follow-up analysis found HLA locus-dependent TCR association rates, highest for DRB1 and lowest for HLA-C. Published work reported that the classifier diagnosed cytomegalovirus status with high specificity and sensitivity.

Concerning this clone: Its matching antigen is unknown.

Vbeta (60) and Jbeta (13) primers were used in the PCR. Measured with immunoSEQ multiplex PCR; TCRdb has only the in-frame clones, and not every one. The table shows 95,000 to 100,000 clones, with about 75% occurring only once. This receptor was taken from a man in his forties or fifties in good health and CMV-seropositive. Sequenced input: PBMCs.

As DNA, the CDR3 is TGCGCCAGCAGCCAAGATGCGCCGTCGAACACCGGGGAGCTGTTTTTT. Amino acid sequence: CASSQDAPSNTGELFF. This sequence joins TRBV4-3 and TRBJ2-2; D ambiguous. Germline CDR1 and CDR2: LGHNA and YSLEER. V lost 0 bases to trimming and J lost 0 bases, with 8 bases between them. The CDR3 has 16 residues.